The next 30 T cell receptor beta chains were all read from a single sample in a study of tumor-infiltrating lymphocytes in primary liver carcinoma. From 500 ng total RNA, TCR beta cDNA was generated with a primer in the constant region. What produced the TCR beta libraries was three nested multiplex PCR rounds using slightly modified ARM-PCR. The first two PCR rounds, approximately 10 cycles each, used TRBV1-TRBV30 forward primers and a C-beta reverse primer. Each CDR3 protein is one row after TCRdb ran MiXCR on the multiplex PCR reads. The sample has around 210,000 distinct CDR3 sequences; almost 65% are singletons. Extraction also yielded germline DNA, while blood RNA was obtained from unsorted whole blood. Sequenced material: peripheral blood. These receptors were taken from a woman aged 55-70 years with primary liver carcinoma and hepatitis B virus infection.

As for this clonotype: A much bigger clone sits one base away, suggesting this may be a read error. The J gene is TRBJ1-1, the V gene TRBV6-5; TRBD1 might be the D (5 bases). V lost 3 bases to trimming and J lost 4 bases, with 12 bases between them. The CDR3 extends over 14 amino acids. Germline CDR1 and CDR2: MNHEY and SVGAGI. The CDR3 region has the DNA TGTGCCAGCAGTTATAACAGGAGGCCCACTGAAGCTTTCTTT. It is translated as CASSYNRRPTEAFF.

This clonotype showed up just a few times. This may stem from a read error, because a much larger clone lies one nucleotide away. This chain connects TRBV12-3 or TRBV12-4 to TRBJ2-3; weak D call: TRBD2 (5 bases). With 0 bases removed from V and 2 bases from J, the gap between germline ends came to 9 bases. The CDR3 consists of 15 residues. The CDR3, as DNA: TGTGCCAGCAGTTTAGCGAGGGCAGCCACAGATACGCAGTATTTT. It yields the protein CASSLARAATDTQYF.

As concerns this clonotype: One end of the junction does not line up with germline, which may come from a read error. The chain combines TRBV11-2 with TRBJ1-2; TRBD1 matches 9 bases. The CDR3 is made up of 17 amino acids. The germline V gene encodes CDR1 SGHAT and CDR2 FQNNGV. CDR3 amino acids: CVSSSINRGRLGYGFTF. DNA for the CDR3: TGTGTCAGCAGCTCCATAAACAGGGGGCGCCTCGGCTATGGCTTCACCTTC.

This clonotype appeared a few times. The genes are TRBV7-3 and TRBJ2-1; 11 nucleotides agree with TRBD2. CDR1 is SGHTA and CDR2 is FQGTGA in the germline V gene. Trimming at V came to 5 bases and at J to 4 bases, leaving 16 bases not matched to a gene. CDR3 length equals 19 residues. CDR3: CASSRTGTSGSGDYNEQFF. Written as DNA, the CDR3 is TGTGCCAGCAGCAGAACCGGGACTAGCGGTTCAGGAGATTACAATGAGCAGTTCTTC.

Of note for this clonotype: A much larger clone lies one base from this, so it may be a read error. The chain employs TRBV6-2 or TRBV6-3 and TRBJ2-7; 8 bases map to TRBD2. This CDR3 is 14 amino acids long. Looked up from germline, CDR1 is MNHEY and CDR2 is SVGEGT. V shed 7 bases, J shed 4 bases, and the junction held 9 bases outside the gene matches. The DNA of the CDR3 is TGTGCCAGCATGCCGGGAGGGCAGGGGTACGAGCAGTACTTC. Protein product: CASMPGGQGYEQYF.

For this clonotype: Since a much larger clone is just one base distant, this may be a read error. The V and J genes are TRBV6-5 and TRBJ1-6; D is ambiguous. This CDR3 is 14 amino acids long. Trimming stripped 10 bases from V and 8 bases from J, with 18 bases between. Germline loops: CDR1 MNHEY, CDR2 SVGAGI. The CDR3 region is CAIRSRESYSPLHF. CDR3 DNA sequence: TGTGCCATCCGTTCCCGAGAGTCTTATTCACCCCTCCACTTT.

With respect to this clonotype: Since no conserved phenylalanine or tryptophan closes the CDR3, a read error is the likely cause. The chain has TRBV6-1 and TRBJ2-7; D call uncertain. Germline CDR1 MNHNS, CDR2 SASEGT. The CDR3 covers 14 residues. Trimming cost V 7 bases and J 4 bases, with 17 bases left between them. The CDR3, as DNA: TGTGCCAGCAAGAGATATGGGCCCCCATACGAGCAGTACCTC. Protein sequence: CASKRYGPPYEQYL.

Comments on this clonotype: An end of the junction differs from the germline gene, which may be a read error. The V gene is TRBV5-5, the J gene TRBJ1-1, with 9 bases matching TRBD1. CDR3 length: 15 residues. Germline CDR1 and CDR2: SGHKS and YYEKEE (reference sequence). CDR3 DNA sequence: TGTGCCGGCAGCCCGCGGACAGGGGACGACACTGAGGCTTTCTTT. This translates into CAGSPRTGDDTEAFF.

Comments on this clonotype: A read error may produce the germline difference seen at one junction end. The chain joins TRBV28 to TRBJ2-1; D ambiguous. The CDR3 sequence is 15 residues long. The germline CDR1 and CDR2 sequences are MDHEN and SYDVKM. The CDR3 loop reads CASSPLSRNSNQQFF. CDR3 bases: TGTGCCAGCAGTCCGTTATCCCGTAATAGCAATCAGCAGTTCTTC. Based on the CDR3 plus reference TRBV28 and TRBJ2-1, the full variable domain is DVKVTQSSRYLVKRTGEKVFLECVQDMDHENMFWYRQDPGLGLRLIYFSYDVKMKEKGDIPEGYSVSREKKERFSLILESASTNQTSMYLCASSPLSRNSNQQFFGPGTRLTVL.

For this clonotype: This may arise from a read error, as a much more abundant clone is one base away. V is TRBV7-8 and J is TRBJ1-2; no definite D call. CDR1 and CDR2 from the germline V gene are SGHVS and FQNEAQ. This CDR3 has 16 residues. V lost 1 base and J lost 3, with 15 bases in between. CDR3 sequence: CASSLGRSRRDYGYTF. Written as DNA, the CDR3 is TGTGCCAGCAGCTTAGGAAGGAGTCGCCGGGACTATGGCTACACCTTC.

This clonotype was seen a few times. V is TRBV5-1 and J is TRBJ2-1; TRBD2 matches 12 bases. The germline CDR1 and CDR2 sequences are SGHRS and YFSETQ. V lost 3 bases, J lost 9 bases, and 10 bases stayed unmatched. This CDR3 region has 16 residues. CDR3 DNA sequence: TGCGCCAGCAGCTCAGACGGACTAGCGGGATCTCGTGAGCAGTTCTTC. Protein product: CASSSDGLAGSREQFF.

This clonotype was detected many times. The chain links TRBV7-9 to TRBJ2-5; 9 bases align to TRBD1. From germline, CDR1 is SEHNR and CDR2 FQNEAQ (reference sequence). The V and J ends lost 5 bases and 2 bases, in that order; junction bases with no gene match: 3. The CDR3 runs to 14 residues. The CDR3 sequence is CASSLGQGQETQYF. The CDR3 region has the DNA TGTGCCAGCAGCCTAGGACAGGGGCAAGAGACCCAGTACTTC.

Only one count was recorded for this clonotype. A much more abundant neighbour one base away suggests this may be a read error. The chain uses TRBV12-3 or TRBV12-4 and TRBJ1-2, with 8 bases identical to TRBD1. The CDR3 runs to 15 residues. The CDR3 loop is CASTPSGGWGYGYIF. The CDR3 DNA sequence: TGTGCCAGCACCCCATCAGGGGGCTGGGGCTATGGCTACATCTTC.

The V and J genes are TRBV11-2 and TRBJ2-1; D not certain. Between the trimmed V and J ends, which lost 5 bases and 3 bases, there was a span of 14 bases. Germline assignment: CDR1 SGHAT and CDR2 FQNNGV. This CDR3 spans 15 amino acids. CDR3 nucleotide sequence: TGTGCCAGCAGCCGTTTGGCAGTCAGCTACAATGAGCAGTTCTTC. It is translated as CASSRLAVSYNEQFF.

Notes on this clonotype: With a much larger clone just one base away, this may be a read error. This chain joins TRBV6-1 and TRBJ2-5; 13 bases match TRBD2. Germline CDR1 reads MNHNS; CDR2 reads SASEGT. Unmatched junction bases numbered 8, after V lost 5 bases and J lost 5 bases. There are 16 residues in the CDR3. The CDR3 here is CASSQQTSGRSETQYF. CDR3 nucleotide sequence: TGTGCCAGCAGTCAACAGACTAGCGGGAGGAGTGAGACCCAGTACTTC.

On this clonotype: As the CDR3 is not closed by the conserved phenylalanine or tryptophan, this likely results from a read error. This chain uses TRBV11-2 with TRBJ2-1; no definite D call. V lost 2 bases and J lost 8, with 10 bases in between. The CDR3 consists of 13 residues. Per germline, CDR1 SGHAT and CDR2 FQNNGV. This chain's CDR3 is CASSLRRVYEQFS. CDR3 nucleotide sequence: TGTGCCAGCAGCTTACGACGTGTGTATGAGCAGTTCTCC.

The genes are TRBV5-1 and TRBJ2-2; D is undetermined. The germline V gene has CDR1 SGHRS and CDR2 YFSETQ. This CDR3 spans 16 amino acids. Deletions cut 1 base from V and 1 base from J, with 11 bases between. The CDR3 sequence is CASSLRGGLNTGELFF. CDR3 nucleotide sequence: TGCGCCAGCAGCTTGCGTGGTGGGTTGAACACCGGGGAGCTGTTTTTT.

On this clonotype itself: A clone one base away is much larger, so this may be a read error. The V and J genes are TRBV6-5 and TRBJ2-1, with D possibly being TRBD1 (6 bases). CDR1 MNHEY and CDR2 SVGAGI come from the germline V gene. This CDR3 is built from 14 residues. In DNA form, the CDR3 reads TGTGCCACCAGTTACCTGGGACACAACAATGAGCAGTTCTTC. Its protein is CATSYLGHNNEQFF.

V is TRBV11-2 and J is TRBJ2-7, with D unresolved. TRBJ2-1 matches the DNA end more closely, so the J call is doubtful. The CDR3 sequence is 15 residues long. Germline lookup yields CDR1 SGHAT and CDR2 FQNNGV. The CDR3 spells CASSPILAMTYEQFF. The CDR3 DNA reads as TGTGCCAGCAGCCCCATCCTGGCTATGACCTACGAACAGTTCTTC.

Remarks on this clonotype: This likely comes from a read error, as the CDR3 has no conserved phenylalanine or tryptophan at its end. The chain combines TRBV11-3 with TRBJ1-2; D may be TRBD1 (5 bases). Germline lookup yields CDR1 SGHNT and CDR2 YENEEA. The CDR3 is 14 amino acids. The CDR3 DNA reads TGTGTCAGCAGCTTAGATGCGGACATGCATGGCTACACCTTA. Amino acid sequence: CVSSLDADMHGYTL.

Details on this clonotype: Just one base apart from a much larger clone, this may be a read error. The chain recombines TRBV5-4 with TRBJ1-5, with 9 positions matching TRBD1. The germline CDR1 and CDR2 sequences are SGHNT and YYREEE (reference sequence). CDR3 length: 14 residues. The CDR3 bases are TGTGCCAGCAGCCATGACAGGGGGAATCAGGCCCAGCATTTT. The encoded protein is CASSHDRGNQAQHF.

This clonotype was detected a few times. An end of the junction differs from the germline gene, which may be a read error. The chain combines TRBV4-3 with TRBJ1-2; D possibly corresponds to TRBD1 (6 bases). Germline CDR1 is LGHNA and CDR2 is YSLEER. CDR3 size: 16 residues. The CDR3 DNA follows: TGCGCCAGCAGCCGGGCAGGGGCAGGGAGGAACTATGGCTATACCTTC. Amino acids: CASSRAGAGRNYGYTF.

There are many counts of this clonotype. This rearrangement joins TRBV6-1 to TRBJ2-7, with 10 nucleotides matching TRBD1. CDR1 is MNHNS and CDR2 is SASEGT in the germline V gene. V lost 8 bases and J lost 3; bases outside the gene matches: 13. The CDR3 is 16 residues long. The CDR3 sequence: CASVRLPGQGSYEQYF. The CDR3 DNA reads TGTGCCAGCGTCAGGCTACCGGGACAGGGGAGCTACGAGCAGTACTTC.

Many counts were recorded for this clonotype. V gene TRBV30 combines with J gene TRBJ2-1; weak D call: TRBD1 (5 bases). Germline assignment: CDR1 GTSNPN and CDR2 SVGIG (reference sequence). This CDR3 has 15 amino acids. Between the trimmed V and J ends, which lost 2 bases and 4 bases, there was a span of 15 bases. CDR3 in DNA: TGTGCCTGGAGTCTGGGGCCTGGGGATTACAATGAGCAGTTCTTC. Amino acid sequence: CAWSLGPGDYNEQFF.

The chain is built from TRBV24-1 and TRBJ2-1, with unresolved D. Germline V gene sequence: CDR1 KGHDR, CDR2 SFDVKD. The CDR3 consists of 14 residues. Trimming left V 3 bases short and J 5 bases short, with 10 bases between. The CDR3 protein is CATSDGDNNNEQFF. DNA of the CDR3: TGTGCCACCAGTGATGGTGACAATAACAATGAGCAGTTCTTC.

Remarks on this clonotype: One junction end disagrees with the germline gene, perhaps due to a read error. CDR3 protein: CASSLMGAHELYF. CDR3 nucleotides: TGTGCCAGCAGCCTGATGGGGGCCCACGAGCTGTACTTC. V gene TRBV7-2 combines with J gene TRBJ2-7; tentatively, D is TRBD1 (6 bases). CDR3 length: 13 amino acids. Germline V gene sequence: CDR1 SGHTA, CDR2 FQGNSA.

This clonotype was counted once. At one of its ends the junction is not consistent with the germline gene, which may arise from a read error. CDR3 protein: CASKTNGSYNEQFF. CDR3 coding DNA: TGTGCCAGCAAAACTAACGGCTCCTACAATGAGCAATTCTTC. The genes are TRBV11-2 and TRBJ2-1; no firm D call. The CDR3 loop spans 14 amino acids. Germline CDR1 is SGHAT and CDR2 is FQNNGV.

In the case of this clonotype: This sequence may be a read error, since a much larger clone differs from it by one base. The chain employs TRBV4-2 and TRBJ1-2; a possible D gene is TRBD1 (6 bases). The CDR3 extends over 16 amino acids. Germline V gene sequence: CDR1 LGHNA, CDR2 YNFKEQ. The CDR3 is CSSSQDTRTVNYGYTF. The CDR3 coding sequence is TGTTCCAGCAGCCAAGATACCCGGACAGTCAACTATGGCTACACCTTC.

This clonotype was seen more than once but under ten times. The chain employs TRBV4-1 and TRBJ2-7; no reliable D call. V was cut by 4 bases and J by 7 bases, with 14 bases left in between. The germline V gene has CDR1 MGHRA and CDR2 YSYEKL. This CDR3 spans 13 amino acids. The CDR3 reads CASSPSDRLEQYF. The DNA for the CDR3 is TGCGCCAGCAGCCCATCGGACCGTCTGGAGCAGTACTTC.

This clonotype was counted a single time. The germline gene is not matched at one end of the junction; a read error may be the cause. The chain has TRBV29-1 and TRBJ2-5; 8 bases are shared with TRBD2. CDR1 and CDR2 from the germline V gene are SQVTM and ANQGSEA. The CDR3 is 13 residues long. CDR3 nucleotides: TGCAGCGTCTACATAGCGGGAAAAGAGACCCATTACTTC. Its translation: CSVYIAGKETHYF.